These T cell receptor beta chains were read from a single sample in a study of neurological immune-mediated disorders. TCRdb fed the 5' RACE reads into MiXCR, producing one record per CDR3 protein. The repertoire consists of roughly 89,000 distinct CDR3 sequences, with 2.6% occurring once and the leading ten covering roughly 1.1%. Input material: PBMCs. The source of these receptors is a woman in her thirties with multiple sclerosis. The CDR3 runs from the conserved cysteine through the conserved F or W. The D gene is left open where the match is weak. For some rows the clone size is stated as once, few or many, or as a class when expanded; others skip it.

size,D,length,V,J,DNA,CDR3
many,NA,17,TRBV7-8,TRBJ2-7,TGTGCCAGCAGCCTGGGTTTAGGGACAAGAGGGCACTACGAGCAGTACTTC,CASSLGLGTRGHYEQYF
many,NA,15,TRBV5-1,TRBJ1-2,TGCGCCAGCAGCGCTGACAGGACCTCGGGGTATGGCTACACCTTC,CASSADRTSGYGYTF
many,TRBD2,16,TRBV3-1,TRBJ2-4,TGTGCCAGCAGCCGTACTAGCGCGCTAGCCAAAAACATTCAGTACTTC,CASSRTSALAKNIQYF
many,NA,15,TRBV7-2,TRBJ1-2,TGTGCCAGCAGCTTAGCGTCGGGGTCGGGCTATGGCTACACCTTC,CASSLASGSGYGYTF
many,NA,14,TRBV12-3/TRBV12-4,TRBJ1-1,TGTGCCAGCAGTTTACTCGATGGACGCACTGAAGCTTTCTTT,CASSLLDGRTEAFF
NA,NA,15,TRBV20-1,TRBJ1-5,TGCAGTGCTAGATACCCGGGAAAGGGGAGTCAGCCCCAGCATTTT,CSARYPGKGSQPQHF
many,NA,15,TRBV28,TRBJ2-3,TGTGCCAGCAGTCCCCCATACAGGGAGACAGATACGCAGTATTTT,CASSPPYRETDTQYF
many,TRBD1,15,TRBV20-1,TRBJ1-1,TGCAGTGCTATTAACAGGAGGGGGCGAGGGACTGAAGCTTTCTTT,CSAINRRGRGTEAFF
many,NA,16,TRBV7-2,TRBJ2-4,TGTGCCAGCAGCTTAGCGCCGCTCGTCGGTGGAAACATTCAGTACTTC,CASSLAPLVGGNIQYF
many,NA,16,TRBV7-9,TRBJ1-3,TGTGCCAGCAGCTTAGGACCACAGGGTTCTGGAAACACCATATATTTT,CASSLGPQGSGNTIYF
many,TRBD2,15,TRBV20-1,TRBJ2-3,TGCAGTGCTAGACGCCTAGCGGGAGGAGCAGATACGCAGTATTTT,CSARRLAGGADTQYF
many,NA,15,TRBV5-1,TRBJ1-1,TGCGCCAGCAGCTTAAAGATACAGGCTTACACTGAAGCTTTCTTT,CASSLKIQAYTEAFF
many,TRBD1,14,TRBV12-3/TRBV12-4,TRBJ1-5,TGTGCCAGCAGTTATACAGGGGGGAATCAGCCCCAGCATTTT,CASSYTGGNQPQHF
many,NA,13,TRBV29-1,TRBJ2-7,TGCAGCGTTGAGTACGGACCAACCTACGAGCAGTACTTC,CSVEYGPTYEQYF
many,NA,14,TRBV5-1,TRBJ2-5,TGCGCCAGCAGCTTGATGGGCCAGCGCGAGACCCAGTACTTC,CASSLMGQRETQYF
many,NA,15,TRBV5-1,TRBJ1-2,TGCGCCAGAGACCACAGGGCGAGGACTAACTATGGCTACACCTTC,CARDHRARTNYGYTF
many,NA,14,TRBV6-2/TRBV6-3,TRBJ2-1,TGTGCCAGCAGTTCCACTAGCTCCTACAATGAGCAGTTCTTC,CASSSTSSYNEQFF
many,NA,13,TRBV20-1,TRBJ2-3,TGCAGTGCTGGCGGTAGGGGGATCTCGGTGCAGTATTTT,CSAGGRGISVQYF
many,NA,11,TRBV29-1,TRBJ2-7,TGCAGCGTTGCCACCTCCTACGAGCAGTACTTC,CSVATSYEQYF
many,NA,12,TRBV12-3/TRBV12-4,TRBJ1-2,TGTGCCAGCAGTTCTGGGACCTATGGCTACACCTTC,CASSSGTYGYTF
many,NA,14,TRBV20-1,TRBJ2-3,TGCAGTGCTAGAGTTAGCGGTGTCAGTGGGACGCAGTATTTT,CSARVSGVSGTQYF
many,NA,16,TRBV27,TRBJ1-2,TGTGCCAGCAGTTCTGACATGGACACTCCCTTCAATGGCTACACCTTC,CASSSDMDTPFNGYTF
many,TRBD2,16,TRBV20-1,TRBJ2-2,TGCAGTGCAACATCAGGGCGGGGGATAATCTCCGGGGAGCTGTTTTTT,CSATSGRGIISGELFF
many,NA,14,TRBV7-2,TRBJ2-2,TGTGCCAGCAGCGCCGGGACAAACACCGGGGAGCTGTTTTTT,CASSAGTNTGELFF
many,NA,15,TRBV6-2/TRBV6-3,TRBJ2-5,TGTGCCAGCAGTTACTCAAGGGGCCTATGGGAGACCCAGTACTTC,CASSYSRGLWETQYF
many,TRBD2,16,TRBV5-5,TRBJ2-1,TGTGCCAGCAGCTTGAGAAGACTAGCGGGAGAATGGGAGCAGTTCTTC,CASSLRRLAGEWEQFF
many,NA,14,TRBV28,TRBJ2-1,TGTGCCAGCAGCTACCGGATAGAGACCAATGAGCAGTTCTTC,CASSYRIETNEQFF
NA,NA,11,TRBV12-3/TRBV12-4,TRBJ2-3,TGTGCCAGCAGCCTACGATATACGCAGTATTTT,CASSLRYTQYF
many,TRBD1,14,TRBV4-3,TRBJ2-1,TGCGCCAGCAGCCCGGGACAGTACTACAATGAGCAGTTCTTC,CASSPGQYYNEQFF
many,TRBD1,15,TRBV27,TRBJ1-2,TGTGCCAGCAGTTTAACCCGACAGGGGATCTATGGCTACACCTTC,CASSLTRQGIYGYTF
many,NA,15,TRBV25-1,TRBJ2-1,TGTGCCAGCAGTGTTGTGGGACTGGCGTACAATGAGCAGTTCTTC,CASSVVGLAYNEQFF
many,NA,13,TRBV7-2,TRBJ2-5,TGTGCCAGCAGCTTAGCGGTTATGGAGACCCAGTACTTC,CASSLAVMETQYF
many,NA,14,TRBV20-1,TRBJ2-1,TGCAGTGCTAGGGAACAAGGAATAGGCAATGAGCAGTTCTTC,CSAREQGIGNEQFF
many,TRBD1,15,TRBV7-9,TRBJ2-7,TGTGCCAGCAGCTACCCCGACAGGGGTCCCTACGAGCAGTACTTC,CASSYPDRGPYEQYF
many,NA,16,TRBV7-9,TRBJ1-4,TGTGCCAGCAGCTTAAAGCAGGGTTGGACTAATGAAAAACTGTTTTTT,CASSLKQGWTNEKLFF
many,NA,13,TRBV29-1,TRBJ1-1,TGCAGCGTTGAAGAAGTTAAGAACACTGAAGCTTTCTTT,CSVEEVKNTEAFF
many,TRBD2,15,TRBV5-1,TRBJ2-1,TGCGCCAGCAAGCTAGCGGGAGAAAGAAACAATGAGCAGTTCTTC,CASKLAGERNNEQFF
many,TRBD2,15,TRBV7-2,TRBJ2-7,TGTGCCAGCAGCTCGAGCGGGATCAGGTCGGGCGAGCAGTACTTC,CASSSSGIRSGEQYF
many,NA,15,TRBV5-1,TRBJ1-3,TGCGCCAGCAGCCGACCTGGGAGCTCTGGAAACACCATATATTTT,CASSRPGSSGNTIYF
many,TRBD1,15,TRBV6-5,TRBJ1-6,TGTGCCAGCAGTTACTCCAGGGGGTCAAATTCACCCCTCCACTTT,CASSYSRGSNSPLHF
many,TRBD1,14,TRBV19,TRBJ2-1,TGTGCCAGTAGTGCTAACAGGGGGCAACATGAGCAGTTCTTC,CASSANRGQHEQFF
NA,TRBD2,17,TRBV7-2,TRBJ2-7,TGTGCCAGCAGCTTAGCCGGGACTAGCGCGATTTCCTACGAGCAGTACTTC,CASSLAGTSAISYEQYF
many,NA,11,TRBV20-1,TRBJ2-3,TGCAGTGCTAGATGGGGGGATACGCAGTATTTT,CSARWGDTQYF
many,TRBD1,15,TRBV7-8,TRBJ2-7,TGTGCCAGCAGCATACTAACCGGGACAGGGAACGAGCAGTACTTC,CASSILTGTGNEQYF
many,NA,15,TRBV6-2/TRBV6-3,TRBJ2-7,TGTGCCAGCAGTTACTCCTCTCCCGCAGTCTACGAGCAGTACTTC,CASSYSSPAVYEQYF
many,NA,16,TRBV7-9,TRBJ1-4,TGTGCCAGCACCTTGGTCGGGCGAGCAACTAATGAAAAACTGTTTTTT,CASTLVGRATNEKLFF
many,NA,14,TRBV15,TRBJ2-3,TGTGCCACCAGCAGAGCGGGGTTCACAGATACGCAGTATTTT,CATSRAGFTDTQYF
many,NA,12,TRBV20-1,TRBJ1-1,TGCAGTGCTAGCAGGGGCAAGACTGAAGCTTTCTTT,CSASRGKTEAFF
many,TRBD2,13,TRBV20-1,TRBJ2-7,TGCAGTGCTAGGGAAAGACTAGCTTACGAGCAGTACTTC,CSARERLAYEQYF
many,TRBD2,14,TRBV12-3/TRBV12-4,TRBJ2-1,TGTGCCAGCAGTTCGGCTAGCGGGACGACTGAGCAGTTCTTC,CASSSASGTTEQFF
many,NA,14,TRBV27,TRBJ1-2,TGTGCCAGCAGTTTCACAGGGAAGTCCTATGGCTACACCTTC,CASSFTGKSYGYTF
many,TRBD1,15,TRBV5-1,TRBJ2-7,TGCGCCAGCAGCGCGGGGACAGGGGGAAACTACGAGCAGTACTTC,CASSAGTGGNYEQYF
many,TRBD2,12,TRBV12-3/TRBV12-4,TRBJ2-7,TGTGCCAGCAACCCGGGAGGCGGCGAGCAGTACTTC,CASNPGGGEQYF
many,NA,15,TRBV5-1,TRBJ2-3,TGCGCCAGCAGCGGCACAGGGATAGCAACAGATACGCAGTATTTT,CASSGTGIATDTQYF
many,NA,14,TRBV5-1,TRBJ1-6,TGCGCCAGCAGCTCTATGCCAGCTAATTCACCCCTCCACTTT,CASSSMPANSPLHF
many,TRBD2,16,TRBV7-6,TRBJ2-3,TGTGCCAGCAGCCCCGGTAGCGGGAGGGCGTCAGATACGCAGTATTTT,CASSPGSGRASDTQYF
many,TRBD2,15,TRBV15,TRBJ2-3,TGTGCCACCAGCACTGCACTAGCGGTCACAGATACGCAGTATTTT,CATSTALAVTDTQYF